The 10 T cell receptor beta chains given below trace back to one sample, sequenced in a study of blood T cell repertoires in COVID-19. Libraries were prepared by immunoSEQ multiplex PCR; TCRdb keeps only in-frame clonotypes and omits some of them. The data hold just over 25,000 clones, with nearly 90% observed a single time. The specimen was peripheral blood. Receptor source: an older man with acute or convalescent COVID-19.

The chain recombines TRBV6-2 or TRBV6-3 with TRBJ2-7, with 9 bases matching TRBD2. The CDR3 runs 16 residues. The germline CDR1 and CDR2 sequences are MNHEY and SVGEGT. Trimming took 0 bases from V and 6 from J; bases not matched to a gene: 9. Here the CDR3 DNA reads TGTGCCAGCAGTTACTCGAGAGCGGGAGGCCGGGTCGAGCAGTACTTC. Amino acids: CASSYSRAGGRVEQYF.

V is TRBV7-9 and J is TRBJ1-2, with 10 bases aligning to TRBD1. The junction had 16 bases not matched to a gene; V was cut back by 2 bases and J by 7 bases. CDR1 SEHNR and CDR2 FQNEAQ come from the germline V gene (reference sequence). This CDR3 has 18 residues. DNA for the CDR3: TGTGCCAGCAGCTTATTTGTGACAGGGGGCGGAGAGGGGCTTGGCTACACCTTC. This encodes CASSLFVTGGGEGLGYTF.

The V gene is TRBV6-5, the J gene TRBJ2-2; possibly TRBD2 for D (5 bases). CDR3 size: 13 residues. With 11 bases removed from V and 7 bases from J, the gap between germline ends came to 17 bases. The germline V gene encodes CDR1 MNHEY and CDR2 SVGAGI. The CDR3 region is CAGRTGRGGELFF. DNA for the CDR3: TGTGCCGGACGGACGGGTCGGGGCGGGGAGCTGTTTTTT.

The CDR3 sequence: CATRQADNYNYGYTF. CDR3 DNA: TGTGCCACCAGACAGGCAGACAATTATAACTATGGCTACACCTTC. The chain recombines TRBV19 with TRBJ1-2, with TRBD1 as a possible D gene (6 bases). V dropped 10 bases and J dropped 1 base, with 19 bases sitting between them. The germline CDR1 and CDR2 sequences are LNHDA and SQIVND (reference sequence). The CDR3 consists of 15 residues.

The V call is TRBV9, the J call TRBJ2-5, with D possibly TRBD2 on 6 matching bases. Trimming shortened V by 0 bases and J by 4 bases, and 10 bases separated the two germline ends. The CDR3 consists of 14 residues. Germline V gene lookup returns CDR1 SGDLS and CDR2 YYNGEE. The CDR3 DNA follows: TGTGCCAGCAGCGTAGGATCGGGAGTAGAGACCCAGTACTTC. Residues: CASSVGSGVETQYF.

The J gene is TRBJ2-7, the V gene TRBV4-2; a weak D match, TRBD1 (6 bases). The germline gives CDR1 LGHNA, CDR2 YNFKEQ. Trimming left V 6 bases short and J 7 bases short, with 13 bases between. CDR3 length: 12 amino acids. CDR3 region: CASRGVGTEQYF. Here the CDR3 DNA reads TGTGCCAGCAGAGGCGTCGGGACAGAGCAGTACTTC.

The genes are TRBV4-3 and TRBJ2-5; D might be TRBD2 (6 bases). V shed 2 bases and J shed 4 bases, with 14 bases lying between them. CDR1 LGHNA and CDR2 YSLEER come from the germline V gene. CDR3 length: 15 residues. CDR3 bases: TGCGCCAGCAGCCAACTCCCCGGGAGACCAGAGACCCAGTACTTC. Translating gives CASSQLPGRPETQYF.

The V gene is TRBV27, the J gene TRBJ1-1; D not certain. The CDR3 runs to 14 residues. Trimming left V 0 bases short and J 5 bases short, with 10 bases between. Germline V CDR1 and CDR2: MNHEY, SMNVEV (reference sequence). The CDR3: CASSLSRGRTEAFF. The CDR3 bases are TGTGCCAGCAGTTTATCCCGGGGTCGTACTGAAGCTTTCTTT.

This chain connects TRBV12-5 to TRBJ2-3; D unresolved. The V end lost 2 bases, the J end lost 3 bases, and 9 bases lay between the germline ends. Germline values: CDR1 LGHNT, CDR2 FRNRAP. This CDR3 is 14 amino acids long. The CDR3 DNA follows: TGTGCTAGTGGTTTGTCCCCCCGTACAGATACGCAGTATTTT. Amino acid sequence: CASGLSPRTDTQYF.

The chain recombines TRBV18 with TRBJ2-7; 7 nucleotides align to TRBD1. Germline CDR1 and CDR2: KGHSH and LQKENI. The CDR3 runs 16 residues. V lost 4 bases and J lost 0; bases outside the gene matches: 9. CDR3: CASSQIWTGDSYEQYF. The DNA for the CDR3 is TGTGCCAGCTCACAAATTTGGACAGGAGACTCCTACGAGCAGTACTTC.